This passage covers 31 T cell receptor beta chains from one sample sequenced in a study of T cells in pancreatic ductal adenocarcinoma. Surgery without prior neoadjuvant therapy was the treatment of the selected pancreatic ductal adenocarcinoma patients. Profiled with immunoSEQ multiplex PCR; TCRdb holds only in-frame clones, not every one. The repertoire holds roughly 100,000 clones, with 90% to 95% as singletons. The sequencing input was PBMCs. The receptors were sampled from a human donor with pancreatic ductal adenocarcinoma.

CDR3 bases: TGTGCCAGCAGCTTAGCGACAGCGAACACCGGGGAGCTGTTTTTT. This codes for CASSLATANTGELFF. This chain connects TRBV7-8 to TRBJ2-2, with TRBD1 as a possible D gene (5 bases). This CDR3 region has 15 residues. The ends were cut back, 0 bases at V and 0 bases at J, with 5 bases in the middle. Germline CDR1 SGHVS, CDR2 FQNEAQ.

The rearrangement links TRBV10-1 to TRBJ2-6, with unresolved D. Trimming cost V 3 bases and J 4 bases, with 7 bases left between them. Germline lookup yields CDR1 WNHNN and CDR2 SYGVQD (reference sequence). The CDR3 is 14 amino acids. The CDR3 loop reads CASSDAWGANVLTF. The CDR3 region has the DNA TGCGCCAGCAGTGATGCGTGGGGGGCCAACGTCCTGACTTTC.

V and J are TRBV6-6 and TRBJ2-4, with 11 bases fitting TRBD2. Trimming cost V 2 bases and J 4 bases; bases outside gene matches: 4. The CDR3 extends over 16 amino acids. CDR1 is MNHNY, CDR2 SVGAGI, per germline (reference sequence). The CDR3: CASSYGASGRKNIQYF. The CDR3 bases are TGTGCCAGCAGTTACGGGGCTAGCGGGAGGAAAAACATTCAGTACTTC.

V usage is TRBV4-1 and J usage is TRBJ2-7; possible D gene TRBD1, 6 bases. The length of the CDR3 is 14 residues. Germline CDR1 MGHRA, CDR2 YSYEKL. The V end lost 3 bases, the J end lost 3 bases, and 12 bases lay between the germline ends. The CDR3 bases are TGCGCCAGCAGCCATCCAGGACAGAACTACGAGCAGTACTTC. Translating it yields CASSHPGQNYEQYF.

This chain joins TRBV4-2 and TRBJ2-7; 11 nucleotides match TRBD2. V trimming: 0 bases; J trimming: 5 bases; junction bases outside the gene matches: 6. CDR3 length equals 16 residues. The V gene's germline CDR1 is LGHNA and CDR2 YNFKEQ. The CDR3 region has the DNA TGTGCCAGCAGCCAAGACCATTTAGCGGGAGGGGACGAGCAGTACTTC. Its translation is CASSQDHLAGGDEQYF.

J is TRBJ2-1 and V is TRBV6-5; D might be TRBD2 (7 bases). The CDR3 has 14 residues. From germline, CDR1 is MNHEY and CDR2 SVGAGI. Trimming removed 6 bases at V and 5 bases at J, with 14 bases between. CDR3 DNA: TGTGCCAGCAGGGCGGCCGGGGGGCACAATGAGCAGTTCTTC. Amino acid sequence: CASRAAGGHNEQFF.

This rearrangement joins TRBV6-6 to TRBJ1-2; TRBD1 agrees at 7 bases. CDR3 length: 13 residues. Trimming took 6 bases from V and 3 from J; bases not matched to a gene: 4. The germline V gene has CDR1 MNHNY and CDR2 SVGAGI (reference sequence). This chain's CDR3 is CASSTGTDYGYTF. DNA for the CDR3: TGTGCCAGCAGCACCGGGACAGACTATGGCTACACCTTC.

This rearrangement joins TRBV9 to TRBJ2-1; 8 bases agree with TRBD2. CDR3 length: 21 amino acids. With V trimmed by 3 bases and J by 7 bases, 27 bases remained unmatched. CDR1 is SGDLS and CDR2 is YYNGEE in the germline V gene. CDR3 DNA sequence: TGTGCCAGCAGCGAATATTGGTCGGCGCGAGGAGCGGGAGCGAAAAGGAATGAGCAGTTCTTC. Amino acids: CASSEYWSARGAGAKRNEQFF.

This chain connects TRBV10-2 to TRBJ1-2, with 10 bases matching TRBD1. This CDR3 is built from 13 residues. From germline, CDR1 is WSHSY and CDR2 SAAADI. With 4 bases clipped from V and 4 bases from J, the junction kept 0 bases outside the gene matches. This CDR3 is CASSGQGAYGYTF. The DNA for the CDR3 is TGCGCCAGCAGTGGACAGGGGGCCTATGGCTACACCTTC.

The chain uses TRBV30 and TRBJ2-1, with D hard to call. Trimming left V 5 bases short and J 1 base short, with 9 bases between. Germline V gene data show CDR1 as GTSNPN and CDR2 as SVGIG (reference sequence). The CDR3 length is 13 residues. The CDR3 DNA reads TGTGCCTGGGCTACGACTTCCTACAATGAGCAGTTCTTC. Translation: CAWATTSYNEQFF.

V usage is TRBV19 and J usage is TRBJ1-2, with a possible D match to TRBD1 (5 bases). The germline V gene encodes CDR1 LNHDA and CDR2 SQIVND (reference sequence). The V and J ends lost 7 bases and 3 bases respectively, with 12 bases between them. This CDR3 region has 13 residues. The DNA for the CDR3 is TGTGCCAGTAACGAGGGGAGGGACTATGGCTACACCTTC. Encoded protein: CASNEGRDYGYTF.

This chain uses TRBV28 with TRBJ2-7; perhaps TRBD1 as D (5 bases). V was pared by 0 bases and J by 5 bases, with 14 bases between. This CDR3 has 15 residues. Per the germline V gene, CDR1 is MDHEN and CDR2 is SYDVKM. The CDR3 DNA follows: TGTGCCAGCAGTTTATGGAGCCTAACAGGTGACGAGCAGTACTTC. Residues: CASSLWSLTGDEQYF.

J is TRBJ2-3 and V is TRBV10-3, with 7 bases that match TRBD1. From germline, CDR1 is ENHRY and CDR2 SYGVKD. The V gene end was trimmed by 4 bases and the J gene end by 0 bases; junction bases not matched to a gene: 4. This CDR3 has 15 amino acids. CDR3 amino acids: CAISGGQSSTDTQYF. In nucleotides, the CDR3 is TGTGCCATCAGTGGGGGACAGTCTAGCACAGATACGCAGTATTTT.

The rearrangement links TRBV19 to TRBJ2-1, with TRBD2 matching over 12 bases. Per germline, CDR1 LNHDA and CDR2 SQIVND (reference sequence). The CDR3 is 15 amino acids. V trimming: 7 bases; J trimming: 5 bases; junction bases outside the gene matches: 6. The CDR3: CASKRTSGMDNEQFF. In DNA form, the CDR3 reads TGTGCCAGTAAGAGGACTAGCGGGATGGACAATGAGCAGTTCTTC.

This rearrangement joins TRBV30 to TRBJ2-2; TRBD2 matches at 9 bases. This CDR3 region has 13 residues. CDR1 and CDR2 from the germline V gene are GTSNPN and SVGIG (reference sequence). Unmatched junction bases numbered 2, after V lost 4 bases and J lost 5 bases. The CDR3 spells CAWNLAGTGELFF. CDR3 nucleotide sequence: TGTGCCTGGAACCTAGCGGGAACCGGGGAGCTGTTTTTT. The variable domain in full, completed from reference TRBV30 and TRBJ2-2, reads SQTIHQWPATLVQPVGSPLSLECTVEGTSNPNLYWYRQAAGRGLQLLFYSVGIGQISSEVPQNLSASRPQDRQFILSSKKLLLSDSGFYLCAWNLAGTGELFFGEGSRLTVL.

The chain has TRBV7-2 and TRBJ1-2; D is ambiguous. V was clipped by 0 bases and J by 7 bases, with 15 bases between them. The CDR3 length is 15 residues. Germline values: CDR1 SGHTA, CDR2 FQGNSA. The CDR3 protein is CASSLATAWFGGYTF. The CDR3 DNA is TGTGCCAGCAGCTTAGCCACAGCATGGTTTGGTGGCTACACCTTC.

This clone was detected only once. The chain recombines TRBV6-5 with TRBJ1-5; D is unclear. The length of the CDR3 is 13 residues. Germline CDR1 is MNHEY and CDR2 is SVGAGI. Between the trimmed V and J ends, which lost 5 bases and 0 bases, there was a span of 5 bases. The CDR3, as DNA: TGTGCCAGCAGTCCCAATAGCAATCAGCCCCAGCATTTT. Encoded protein: CASSPNSNQPQHF.

V gene TRBV5-1 combines with J gene TRBJ2-5; TRBD1 agrees at 10 bases. The CDR3 has 15 amino acids. V shed 5 bases, J shed 5 bases, and the junction held 9 bases outside the gene matches. The germline V gene has CDR1 SGHRS and CDR2 YFSETQ. The CDR3 DNA reads TGCGCCAGCAGTTCTCCGGGACAGGGGTCGGAGACCCAGTACTTC. Amino acid sequence: CASSSPGQGSETQYF.

The chain uses TRBV7-9 and TRBJ2-3, with 11 nucleotides matching TRBD1. The CDR3 runs 16 residues. Germline V gene lookup returns CDR1 SEHNR and CDR2 FQNEAQ (reference sequence). With V trimmed by 4 bases and J by 4 bases, 7 bases remained unmatched. The CDR3 nucleotides are TGTGCCAGCAGCTCCGGACAGGGGGCCGGGGCAGATACGCAGTATTTT. Translation: CASSSGQGAGADTQYF.

V and J are TRBV28 and TRBJ2-3; TRBD2 agrees at 10 bases. CDR3 length equals 14 residues. The J segment lost 5 bases and the V segment lost 5 bases, leaving 4 bases of the junction unmatched. The V gene's germline CDR1 is MDHEN and CDR2 SYDVKM. DNA of the CDR3: TGTGCCAGCAGTACCCGACTAGCGGGAGATACGCAGTATTTT. This translates into CASSTRLAGDTQYF.

This chain connects TRBV6-5 to TRBJ2-3, with TRBD1 matching over 9 bases. The CDR3 is made up of 16 amino acids. The V gene's germline CDR1 is MNHEY and CDR2 SVGAGI. V dropped 6 bases and J dropped 6; count of bases not matched to a gene: 13. The CDR3, as DNA: TGTGCCAGCAGCTACCGGCGGGACAGGGCATCCGATACGCAGTATTTT. It encodes CASSYRRDRASDTQYF.

The J gene is TRBJ2-4, the V gene TRBV27, with a possible D match to TRBD2 (6 bases). The CDR3 has 15 residues. Germline V CDR1 and CDR2: MNHEY, SMNVEV (reference sequence). V dropped 6 bases and J dropped 0 bases, with 12 bases sitting between them. Written as DNA, the CDR3 is TGTGCCAGCAGCTCCGGGGGAGTAGCCAAAAACATTCAGTACTTC. The encoded protein is CASSSGGVAKNIQYF.

V gene TRBV19 combines with J gene TRBJ2-5; TRBD1 might be the D (6 bases). The CDR3 is 15 amino acids. Per the germline V gene, CDR1 is LNHDA and CDR2 is SQIVND (reference sequence). The V end lost 3 bases, the J end lost 4 bases, and 15 bases lay between the germline ends. In DNA form, the CDR3 reads TGTGCCAGTAGTATTAGAAGGGGGTTTGGAGAGACCCAGTACTTC. Its protein is CASSIRRGFGETQYF.

The rearrangement joins TRBV5-6 to TRBJ2-5; TRBD2 aligns across 13 bases. The V gene end was trimmed by 3 bases and the J gene end by 5 bases; junction bases not matched to a gene: 16. CDR1 and CDR2 (germline): SGHDT, YYEEEE. This CDR3 has 19 amino acids. The CDR3: CASSSPPGLAGRVTETQYF. CDR3 coding DNA: TGTGCCAGCAGCTCACCTCCGGGACTAGCGGGAAGGGTAACCGAGACCCAGTACTTC.

This chain links TRBV11-2 with TRBJ1-2; D may be TRBD1 (6 bases). Trimming stripped 4 bases from V and 5 bases from J, with 14 bases between. Germline CDR1 is SGHAT and CDR2 is FQNNGV. The CDR3 covers 14 residues. The CDR3 here is CASSYVAGAYGYTF. The CDR3 DNA reads TGTGCCAGCAGCTACGTGGCAGGGGCATATGGCTACACCTTC.

V gene TRBV6-5 combines with J gene TRBJ2-2, with D possibly TRBD2 on 5 matching bases. Trimming took off 5 bases at V and 4 bases at J, with 14 bases between the two ends. This CDR3 has 15 amino acids. Germline assignment: CDR1 MNHEY and CDR2 SVGAGI. CDR3 coding DNA: TGTGCCAGCAGTAACACACGGGAAGGCACCGGGGAGCTGTTTTTT. The encoded protein is CASSNTREGTGELFF.

The rearrangement joins TRBV27 to TRBJ1-4; 9 positions match TRBD1. Germline CDR1 is MNHEY and CDR2 is SMNVEV (reference sequence). The CDR3 has 16 amino acids. V lost 6 bases and J lost 7; bases outside the gene matches: 12. This chain's CDR3 is CASRRTGARTGEKLFF. The CDR3 DNA follows: TGTGCCAGCAGGAGGACAGGGGCTAGGACGGGTGAAAAACTGTTTTTT.

V gene TRBV6-5 combines with J gene TRBJ1-1; no clear D gene. This CDR3 region has 13 residues. V was clipped by 2 bases and J by 10 bases, with 14 bases between them. Germline loops: CDR1 MNHEY, CDR2 SVGAGI. CDR3 sequence (DNA): TGTGCCAGCAGTTACGAACGGGTAGGAGGAGCTTTCTTT. This translates into CASSYERVGGAFF.

The V and J genes are TRBV7-9 and TRBJ2-1; TRBD2 aligns across 14 bases. V lost 5 bases, J lost 0 bases, and 0 bases stayed unmatched. CDR1 is SEHNR and CDR2 is FQNEAQ in the germline V gene (reference sequence). CDR3 length equals 16 residues. The CDR3, as DNA: TGTGCCAGCAGCGGGACTAGCGGGAGCTCCTACAATGAGCAGTTCTTC. Amino acids: CASSGTSGSSYNEQFF.

The gene calls are TRBV12-5 and TRBJ2-1, with D tentatively TRBD1 (7 bases). V gave up 5 bases and J gave up 8 bases, with 19 bases separating them. The CDR3 spans 15 residues. The germline V gene has CDR1 LGHNT and CDR2 FRNRAP. This CDR3 is CASGPSGLQGDEQFF. CDR3 in DNA: TGTGCTAGTGGTCCCTCGGGACTTCAGGGGGATGAGCAGTTCTTC.

The chain couples TRBV6-9 to TRBJ2-5, with D possibly being TRBD1 (6 bases). Germline loops: CDR1 MNHGY, CDR2 SVAAGI. Trimming removed 5 bases at V and 3 bases at J, with 19 bases between. The CDR3 is 16 amino acids. The CDR3 sequence: CASSLQGYLAKETQYF. The CDR3 coding sequence is TGTGCCAGCAGTCTTCAGGGGTATCTAGCAAAAGAGACCCAGTACTTC.